The 3 T cell receptor beta chains below were found in one sample sequenced in a study of blood T cell repertoires in COVID-19. Profiled with immunoSEQ multiplex PCR; TCRdb holds only in-frame clones, not every one. The repertoire holds about 140,000 clones, with approximately 85% as singletons. Sequencing input: peripheral blood. These receptors all stem from a man between 45 and 60 years old with acute or convalescent COVID-19.

This chain connects TRBV3-1 (or the pseudogene TRBV3-2) to TRBJ1-4; D is perhaps TRBD1 (5 bases). V lost 3 bases and J lost 4, with 6 bases in between. Germline V gene data show CDR1 as LGHDT and CDR2 as YNNKEL (reference sequence). The CDR3 has 13 residues. In DNA form, the CDR3 reads TGTGCCAGCAGCCAGGGGGGTAATGAAAAACTGTTTTTT. This translates into CASSQGGNEKLFF.

The chain has TRBV4-2 and TRBJ2-3; 9 positions match TRBD2. Germline V gives CDR1 LGHNA, CDR2 YNFKEQ. V lost 0 bases to trimming and J lost 5 bases; unmatched junction nucleotides: 12. The CDR3 sequence is 18 residues long. The CDR3 DNA follows: TGTGCCAGCAGCCAAGACGGCGGGAGGGCCCCACGCGGAGATACGCAGTATTTT. It codes for CASSQDGGRAPRGDTQYF.

This clone has just one count. The chain combines TRBV2 with TRBJ2-1; 9 bases are a match to TRBD1. Germline values: CDR1 SNHLY, CDR2 FYNNEI. The CDR3 is 14 amino acids. Trimming removed 10 bases from V and 8 bases from J; junction bases left unmatched: 12. DNA for the CDR3: TGTGCCACTTCGACCGGTACAGGGGGCGATGAGCAGTTCTTC. It translates to CATSTGTGGDEQFF.